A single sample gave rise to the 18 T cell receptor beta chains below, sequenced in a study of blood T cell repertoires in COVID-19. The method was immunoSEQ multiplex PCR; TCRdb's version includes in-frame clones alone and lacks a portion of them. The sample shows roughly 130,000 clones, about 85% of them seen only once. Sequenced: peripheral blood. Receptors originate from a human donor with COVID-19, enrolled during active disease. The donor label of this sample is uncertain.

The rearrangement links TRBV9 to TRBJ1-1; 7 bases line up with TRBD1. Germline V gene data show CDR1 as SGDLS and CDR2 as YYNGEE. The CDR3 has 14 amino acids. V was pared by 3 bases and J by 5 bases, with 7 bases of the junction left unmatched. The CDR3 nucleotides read TGTGCCAGCAGCGCGACAGGGAGGCGAACTGAAGCTTTCTTT. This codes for CASSATGRRTEAFF.

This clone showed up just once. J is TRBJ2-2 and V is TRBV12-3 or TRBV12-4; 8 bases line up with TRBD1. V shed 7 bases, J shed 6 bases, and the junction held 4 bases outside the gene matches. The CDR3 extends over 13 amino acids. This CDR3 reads CASKDRVAGELFF. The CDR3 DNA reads TGTGCCAGCAAGGACAGGGTGGCCGGGGAGCTGTTTTTT.

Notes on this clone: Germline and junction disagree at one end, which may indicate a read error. The CDR3, as DNA: TGTGCTAGCAGCTCGGACAGGGACCAAGAGACCCAGTACTTC. Protein sequence: CASSSDRDQETQYF. The V and J genes are TRBV7-7 and TRBJ2-5, with 8 bases that match TRBD1. The CDR3 is 14 amino acids. Germline loops: CDR1 SSHAT, CDR2 FNYEAQ (reference sequence).

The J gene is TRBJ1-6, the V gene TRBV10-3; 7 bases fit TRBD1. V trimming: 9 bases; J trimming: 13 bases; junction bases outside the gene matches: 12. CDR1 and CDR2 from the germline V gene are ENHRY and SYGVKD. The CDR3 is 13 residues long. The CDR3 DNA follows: TGTGCCATGAATGACAGGGCTGGATCCCCCCTCCACTTT. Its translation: CAMNDRAGSPLHF.

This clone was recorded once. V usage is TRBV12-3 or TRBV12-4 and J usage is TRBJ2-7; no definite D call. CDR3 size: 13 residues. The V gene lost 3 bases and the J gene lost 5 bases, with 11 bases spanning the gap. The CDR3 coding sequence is TGTGCCAGCAGTTTTTCGTGGCAGAACGAGCAGTACTTC. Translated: CASSFSWQNEQYF.

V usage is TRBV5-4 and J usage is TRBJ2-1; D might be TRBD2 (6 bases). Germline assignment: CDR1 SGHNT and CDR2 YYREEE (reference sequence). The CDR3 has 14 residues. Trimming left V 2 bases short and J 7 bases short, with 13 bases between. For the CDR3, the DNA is TGTGCCAGCAGCTTAACCGGGAGTGGGAATGAGCAGTTCTTC. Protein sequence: CASSLTGSGNEQFF.

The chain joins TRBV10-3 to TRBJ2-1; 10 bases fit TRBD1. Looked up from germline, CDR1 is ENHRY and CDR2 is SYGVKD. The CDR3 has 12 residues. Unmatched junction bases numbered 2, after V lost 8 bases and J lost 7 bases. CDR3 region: CAIGGQGNEQFF. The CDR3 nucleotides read TGTGCCATCGGGGGACAGGGGAATGAGCAGTTCTTC.

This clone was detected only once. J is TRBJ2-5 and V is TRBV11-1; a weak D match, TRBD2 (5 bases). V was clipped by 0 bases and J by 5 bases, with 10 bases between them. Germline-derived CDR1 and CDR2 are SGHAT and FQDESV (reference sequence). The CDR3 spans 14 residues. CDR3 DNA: TGTGCCAGCAGCTTAGCGCTACGAGGGGAGACCCAGTACTTC. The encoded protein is CASSLALRGETQYF.

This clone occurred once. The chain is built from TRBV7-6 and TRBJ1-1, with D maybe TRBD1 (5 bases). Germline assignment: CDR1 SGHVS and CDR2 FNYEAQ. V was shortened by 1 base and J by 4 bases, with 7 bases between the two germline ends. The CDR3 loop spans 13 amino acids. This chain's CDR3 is CASSLGQGTEAFF. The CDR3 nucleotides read TGTGCCAGCAGCTTAGGCCAGGGCACTGAAGCTTTCTTT.

CDR3 DNA sequence: TGTGCCGCGGGAGTGGGGAGCACTGAAGCTTTCTTT. It codes for CAAGVGSTEAFF. This sequence joins TRBV2 and TRBJ1-1; D not certain. The V end was cut by 11 bases, the J end by 4 bases, with 14 bases between. The germline V gene has CDR1 SNHLY and CDR2 FYNNEI. The CDR3 sequence is 12 residues long.

CDR3 region: CASSDRTGGDETQYF. For the CDR3, the DNA is TGCGCCAGCAGTGATCGGACAGGGGGCGACGAGACCCAGTACTTC. V gene TRBV10-1 combines with J gene TRBJ2-5; the match to TRBD1 covers 11 bases. Trimming at V came to 3 bases and at J to 5 bases, leaving 5 bases not matched to a gene. The CDR3 is 15 residues long. CDR1 and CDR2 from the germline V gene are WNHNN and SYGVQD (reference sequence).

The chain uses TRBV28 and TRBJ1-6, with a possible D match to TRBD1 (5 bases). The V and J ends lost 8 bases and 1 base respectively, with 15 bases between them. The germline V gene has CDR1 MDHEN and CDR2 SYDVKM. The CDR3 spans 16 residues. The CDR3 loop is CASGVGGESYNSPLHF. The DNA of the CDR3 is TGTGCCAGCGGCGTTGGAGGGGAATCCTATAATTCACCCCTCCACTTT.

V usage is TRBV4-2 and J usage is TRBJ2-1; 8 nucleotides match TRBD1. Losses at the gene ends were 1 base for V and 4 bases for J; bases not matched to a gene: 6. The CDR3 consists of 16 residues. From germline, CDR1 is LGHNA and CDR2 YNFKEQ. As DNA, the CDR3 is TGTGCCAGCAGCCAAGCATCGGGACAGGATTACAATGAGCAGTTCTTC. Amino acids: CASSQASGQDYNEQFF.

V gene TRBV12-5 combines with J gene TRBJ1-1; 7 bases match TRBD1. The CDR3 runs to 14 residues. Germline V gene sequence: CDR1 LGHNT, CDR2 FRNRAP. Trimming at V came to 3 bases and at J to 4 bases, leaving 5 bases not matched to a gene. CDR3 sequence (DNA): TGTGCTAGTGGTTTCCCCGCAGGGGGCACTGAAGCTTTCTTT. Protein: CASGFPAGGTEAFF.

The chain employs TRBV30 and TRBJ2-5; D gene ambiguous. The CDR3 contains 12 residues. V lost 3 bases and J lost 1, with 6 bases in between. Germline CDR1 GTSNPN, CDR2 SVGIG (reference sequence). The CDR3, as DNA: TGTGCCTGGAGACTACTCCAAGAGACCCAGTACTTC. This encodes CAWRLLQETQYF. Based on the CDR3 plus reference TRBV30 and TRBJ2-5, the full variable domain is SQTIHQWPATLVQPVGSPLSLECTVEGTSNPNLYWYRQAAGRGLQLLFYSVGIGQISSEVPQNLSASRPQDRQFILSSKKLLLSDSGFYLCAWRLLQETQYFGPGTRLLVL.

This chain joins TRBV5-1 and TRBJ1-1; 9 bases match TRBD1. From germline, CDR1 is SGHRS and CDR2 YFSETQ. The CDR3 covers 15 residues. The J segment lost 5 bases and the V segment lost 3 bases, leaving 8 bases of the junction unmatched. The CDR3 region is CASSSGTGRETEAFF. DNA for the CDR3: TGCGCCAGCAGCTCAGGGACAGGGAGAGAAACTGAAGCTTTCTTT.

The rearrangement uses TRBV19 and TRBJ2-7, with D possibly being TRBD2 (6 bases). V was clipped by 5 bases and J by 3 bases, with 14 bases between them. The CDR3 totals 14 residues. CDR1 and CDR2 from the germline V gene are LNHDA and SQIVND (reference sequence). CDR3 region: CASSLRRDSYEQYF. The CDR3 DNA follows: TGTGCCAGTAGTCTCAGGCGGGATAGCTACGAGCAGTACTTC. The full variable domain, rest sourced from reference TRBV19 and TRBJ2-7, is DGGITQSPKYLFRKEGQNVTLSCEQNLNHDAMYWYRQDPGQGLRLIYYSQIVNDFQKGDIAEGYSVSREKKESFPLTVTSAQKNPTAFYLCASSLRRDSYEQYFGPGTRLTVT.

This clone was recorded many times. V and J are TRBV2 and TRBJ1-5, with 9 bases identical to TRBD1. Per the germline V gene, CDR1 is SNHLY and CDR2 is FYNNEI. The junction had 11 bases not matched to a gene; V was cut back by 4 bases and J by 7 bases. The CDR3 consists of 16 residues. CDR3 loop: CASSAQRTGAIQPQHF. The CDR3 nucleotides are TGTGCCAGCAGTGCCCAAAGGACAGGGGCCATACAGCCCCAGCATTTT.